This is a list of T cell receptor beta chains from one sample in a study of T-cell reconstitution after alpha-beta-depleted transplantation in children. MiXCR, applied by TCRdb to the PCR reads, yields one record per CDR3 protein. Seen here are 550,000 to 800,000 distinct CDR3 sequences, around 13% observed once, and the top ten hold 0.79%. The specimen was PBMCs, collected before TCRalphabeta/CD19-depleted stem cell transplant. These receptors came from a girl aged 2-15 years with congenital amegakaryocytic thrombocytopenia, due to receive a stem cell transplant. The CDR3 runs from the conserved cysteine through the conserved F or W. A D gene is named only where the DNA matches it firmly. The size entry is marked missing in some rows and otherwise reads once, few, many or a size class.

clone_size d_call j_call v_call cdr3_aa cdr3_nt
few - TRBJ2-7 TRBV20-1 CSASADYEQYF TGCAGTGCTAGCGCCGATTACGAGCAGTACTTC
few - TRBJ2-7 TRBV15 CATSRAPGLYEQYF TGTGCCACCAGCAGAGCCCCTGGTCTTTACGAGCAGTACTTC
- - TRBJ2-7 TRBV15 CATSRERETGETYEQYF TGTGCCACCAGCAGAGAAAGGGAAACGGGAGAAACCTACGAGCAGTACTTC
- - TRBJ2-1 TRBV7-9 CASSTTGLWDNEQFF TGTGCCAGCAGCACCACAGGGTTGTGGGACAATGAGCAGTTCTTC
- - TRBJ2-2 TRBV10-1 CASSDRAGELFF TGCGCCAGCAGTGACAGGGCCGGGGAGCTGTTTTTT
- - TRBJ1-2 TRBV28 CASSYDLPGVYGYTF TGTGCCAGCAGTTACGACCTTCCGGGCGTCTATGGCTACACCTTC
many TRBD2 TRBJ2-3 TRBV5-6 CASRPRAGGDTQYF TGTGCCAGCAGGCCCCGAGCGGGAGGAGATACGCAGTATTTT
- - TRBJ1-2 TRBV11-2 CASSLGKANYGYTF TGTGCCAGCAGCTTAGGGAAAGCTAACTATGGCTACACCTTC
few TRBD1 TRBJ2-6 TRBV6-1 CASRTGFSGANVLTF TGTGCCAGCAGGACAGGGTTCTCTGGGGCCAACGTCCTGACTTTC
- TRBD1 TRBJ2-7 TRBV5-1 CASSPIQGQKSYEQYF TGCGCCAGCAGCCCAATCCAGGGACAGAAGTCCTACGAGCAGTACTTC
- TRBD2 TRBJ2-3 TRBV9 CASSVVGGSIRDTQYF TGTGCCAGCAGCGTAGTGGGAGGGTCTATCAGAGATACGCAGTATTTT
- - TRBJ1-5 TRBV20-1 CSAILGVRSPYQPQHF TGCAGTGCTATTCTAGGAGTGCGCTCCCCGTACCAGCCCCAGCATTTT
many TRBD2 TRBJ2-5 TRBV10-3 CATYSGRGEETQYF TGTGCCACATATAGCGGGAGAGGAGAAGAGACCCAGTACTTC
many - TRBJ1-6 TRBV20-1 CSARGSGENSPLHF TGCAGTGCTAGAGGTTCAGGGGAGAATTCACCCCTCCACTTT
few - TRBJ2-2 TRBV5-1 CASSLGPRYTGELFF TGCGCCAGCAGCTTGGGACCCAGGTACACCGGGGAGCTGTTTTTT
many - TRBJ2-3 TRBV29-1 CSVEDLRAGLSGDTQYF TGCAGCGTTGAAGATCTTCGGGCGGGACTTTCCGGAGATACGCAGTATTTT
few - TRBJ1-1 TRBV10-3 CAIRGNPVNTEAFF TGTGCCATCAGAGGCAATCCAGTGAACACTGAAGCTTTCTTT
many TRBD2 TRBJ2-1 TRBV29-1 CSVGRPLAGNSHTYNEQFF TGCAGCGTTGGAAGACCCCTAGCGGGAAACTCCCACACCTACAATGAGCAGTTCTTC
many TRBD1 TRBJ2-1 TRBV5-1 CASTPGQTYNEQFF TGCGCCAGCACCCCGGGACAGACCTACAATGAGCAGTTCTTC
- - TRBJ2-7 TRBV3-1 CASSPEGGYPFYEQYF TGTGCCAGCAGCCCAGAAGGCGGGTACCCTTTCTACGAGCAGTACTTC
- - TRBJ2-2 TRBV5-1 CASSTPFAVEGNTGELFF TGCGCCAGCAGCACCCCCTTTGCGGTGGAGGGAAACACCGGGGAGCTGTTTTTT
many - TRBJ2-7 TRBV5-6 CASSWAGVEYEQYF TGTGCCAGCAGCTGGGCCGGGGTGGAATACGAGCAGTACTTC
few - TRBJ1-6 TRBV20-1 CSARDGQRNSPLHF TGCAGTGCTAGAGATGGACAACGAAATTCACCCCTCCACTTT
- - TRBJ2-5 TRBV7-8 CASCRIEYQETQYF TGTGCCAGCTGTAGAATTGAGTACCAAGAGACCCAGTACTTC
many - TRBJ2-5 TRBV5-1 CASREAETQYF TGCGCCAGCAGGGAGGCAGAGACCCAGTACTTC
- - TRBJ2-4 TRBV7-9 CASSPVLAKNIQYF TGTGCCAGCAGCCCCGTCTTAGCCAAAAACATTCAGTACTTC
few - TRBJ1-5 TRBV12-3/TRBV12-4 CASSFGLIQHF TGTGCCAGCAGCTTCGGCCTAATCCAGCATTTT
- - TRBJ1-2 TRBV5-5 CASSPLTNYYGYTF TGTGCCAGCAGCCCCTTGACAAATTACTATGGCTACACCTTC
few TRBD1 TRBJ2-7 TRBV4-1 CASSQGRDRAYEQYF TGCGCCAGCAGCCAAGGGAGGGACAGGGCCTACGAGCAGTACTTC
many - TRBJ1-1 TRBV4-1 CASSQDLTEAFF TGCGCCAGCAGCCAAGATCTGACTGAAGCTTTCTTT